This TCR beta chain was sequenced in a study of CD8 T cells in ankylosing spondylitis. Study-level points and caveats: A TCR beta motif made of fewer than ten highly homologous variants seemed typical of ankylosing spondylitis blood. There were earlier reports of some motif variants in reactive arthritis synovial fluid and blood.

Quantitative 5'-RACE with molecular barcodes was used to make the TCR beta libraries. In TCRdb, the 5' RACE reads were re-called with MiXCR into one record per CDR3 protein. This sample has roughly 450,000 distinct CDR3 sequences, with roughly 27% found just once. The germline gives CDR1 SGDLS, CDR2 YYNGEE. The CDR3 has 17 residues. V gave up 4 bases and J gave up 7 bases; unmatched junction bases: 10. To note about this clonotype: Its antigen is still unknown.

The clonotype comes from a male donor with ankylosing spondylitis. The sequencing input was blood, either unsorted or a sorted T cell fraction (not recorded which). The chain has TRBV9 and TRBJ2-1, with 14 bases identical to TRBD2. CDR3 loop: CASSPRGGTSGRNEQFF. In nucleotides, the CDR3 is TGTGCCAGCAGCCCTCGCGGAGGGACTAGCGGGAGAAATGAGCAGTTCTTC.